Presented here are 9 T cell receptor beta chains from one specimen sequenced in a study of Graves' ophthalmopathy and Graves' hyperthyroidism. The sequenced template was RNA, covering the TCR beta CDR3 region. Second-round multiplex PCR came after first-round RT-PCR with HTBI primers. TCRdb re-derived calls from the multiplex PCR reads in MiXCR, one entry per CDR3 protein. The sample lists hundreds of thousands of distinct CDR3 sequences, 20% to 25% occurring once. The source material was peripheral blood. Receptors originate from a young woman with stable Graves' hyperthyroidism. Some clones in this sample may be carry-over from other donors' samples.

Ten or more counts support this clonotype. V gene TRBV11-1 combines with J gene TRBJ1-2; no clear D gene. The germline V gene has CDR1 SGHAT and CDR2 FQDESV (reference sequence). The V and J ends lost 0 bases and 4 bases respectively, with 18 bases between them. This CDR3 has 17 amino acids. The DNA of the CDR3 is TGTGCCAGCAGCTTAGCCCTGTCCCCCGCCGGGAGCTATGGCTACACCTTC. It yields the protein CASSLALSPAGSYGYTF.

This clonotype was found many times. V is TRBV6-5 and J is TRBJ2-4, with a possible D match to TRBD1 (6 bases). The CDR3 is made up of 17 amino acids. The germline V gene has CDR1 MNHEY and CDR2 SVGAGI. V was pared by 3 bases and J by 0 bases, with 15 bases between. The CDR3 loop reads CASSYNGQSLAKNIQYF. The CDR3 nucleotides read TGTGCCAGCAGTTATAACGGACAGAGCCTAGCCAAAAACATTCAGTACTTC.

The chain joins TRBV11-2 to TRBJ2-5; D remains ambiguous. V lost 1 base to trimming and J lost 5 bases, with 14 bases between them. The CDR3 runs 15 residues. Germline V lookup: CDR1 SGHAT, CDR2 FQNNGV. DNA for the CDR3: TGTGCCAGCAGCTTAGGGGTCCAATTTAAGGAGACCCAGTACTTC. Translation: CASSLGVQFKETQYF.

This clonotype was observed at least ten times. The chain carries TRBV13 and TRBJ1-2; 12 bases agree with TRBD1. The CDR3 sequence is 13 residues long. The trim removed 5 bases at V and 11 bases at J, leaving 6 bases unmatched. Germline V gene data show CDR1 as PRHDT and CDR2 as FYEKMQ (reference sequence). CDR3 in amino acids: CASSMGQGARYTF. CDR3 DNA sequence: TGTGCCAGCAGCATGGGACAGGGGGCGCGTTACACCTTC.

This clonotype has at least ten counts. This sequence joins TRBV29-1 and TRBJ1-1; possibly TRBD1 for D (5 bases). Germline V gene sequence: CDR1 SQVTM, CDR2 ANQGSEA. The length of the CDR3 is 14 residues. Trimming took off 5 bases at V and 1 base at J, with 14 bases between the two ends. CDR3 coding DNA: TGCAGCGTTCAGGAAGATACAGGGAACACTGAAGCTTTCTTT. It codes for CSVQEDTGNTEAFF.

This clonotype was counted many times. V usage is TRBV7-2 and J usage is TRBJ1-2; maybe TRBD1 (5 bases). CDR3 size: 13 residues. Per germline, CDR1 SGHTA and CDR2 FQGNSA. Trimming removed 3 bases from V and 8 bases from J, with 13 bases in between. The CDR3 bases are TGTGCCAGCAGCTTTCTAGGGGAGCAGGGCTACACCTTC. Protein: CASSFLGEQGYTF.

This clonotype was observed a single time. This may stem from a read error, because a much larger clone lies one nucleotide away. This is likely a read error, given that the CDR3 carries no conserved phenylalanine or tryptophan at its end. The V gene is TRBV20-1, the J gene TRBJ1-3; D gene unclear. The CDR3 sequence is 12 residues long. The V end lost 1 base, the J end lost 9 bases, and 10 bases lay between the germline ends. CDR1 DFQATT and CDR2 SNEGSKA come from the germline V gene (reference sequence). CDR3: CSARGFGGTIYL. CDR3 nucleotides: TGCAGTGCTAGAGGGTTTGGCGGCACCATATATTTG.

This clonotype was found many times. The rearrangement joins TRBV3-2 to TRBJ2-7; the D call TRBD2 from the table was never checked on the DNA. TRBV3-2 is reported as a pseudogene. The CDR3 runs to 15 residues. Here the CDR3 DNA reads TGTGCCAGCAGCCATAACGGACTAGCGGGGAACGAGCAGTACTTC. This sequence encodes CASSHNGLAGNEQYF.

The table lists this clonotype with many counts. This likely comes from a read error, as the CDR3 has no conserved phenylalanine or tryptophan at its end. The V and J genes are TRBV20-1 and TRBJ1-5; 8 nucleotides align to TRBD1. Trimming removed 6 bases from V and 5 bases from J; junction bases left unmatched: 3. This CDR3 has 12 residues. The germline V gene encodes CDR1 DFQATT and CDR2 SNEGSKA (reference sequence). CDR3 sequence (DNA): TGCAGTGCCTCGGACAGGGATCAGCCCCAGCATCTT. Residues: CSASDRDQPQHL.